This T cell receptor (beta chain) derives from a study of shared clonotypes between healthy human individuals. Trimming removed 4 bases from V and 0 bases from J, with 12 bases in between. This CDR3 spans 15 amino acids. The germline gives CDR1 SGHVS, CDR2 FQNEAQ. Sequencing was performed with immunoSEQ multiplex PCR; in TCRdb, only in-frame clones are kept and a portion is missing. The sample includes 400,000 to 600,000 clones, approximately 94% of them seen just once. The gene calls are TRBV7-8 and TRBJ1-2, with no clear D. Sequenced input: naive CD4+ T cells sorted from blood. Sample subset: CD45RA+ positively selected. This clonotype was sampled from a woman under 40 in good health. CDR3 residues: CASSSGFASNYGYTF. The DNA for the CDR3 is TGTGCCAGCAGCTCGGGGTTCGCTTCTAACTATGGCTACACCTTC.